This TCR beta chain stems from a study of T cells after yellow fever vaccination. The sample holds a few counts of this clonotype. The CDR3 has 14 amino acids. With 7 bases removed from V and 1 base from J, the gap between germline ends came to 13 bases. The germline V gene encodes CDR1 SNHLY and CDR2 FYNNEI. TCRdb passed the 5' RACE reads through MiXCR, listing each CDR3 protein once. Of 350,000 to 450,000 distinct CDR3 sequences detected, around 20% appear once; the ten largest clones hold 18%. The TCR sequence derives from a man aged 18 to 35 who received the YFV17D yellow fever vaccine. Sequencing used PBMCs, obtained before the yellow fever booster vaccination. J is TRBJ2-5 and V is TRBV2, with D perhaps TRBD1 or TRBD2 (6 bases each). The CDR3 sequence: CASIGGVVQETQYF. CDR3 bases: TGTGCCAGCATCGGGGGCGTAGTCCAAGAGACCCAGTACTTC. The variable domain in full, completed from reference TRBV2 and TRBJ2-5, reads EPEVTQTPSHQVTQMGQEVILRCVPISNHLYFYWYRQILGQKVEFLVSFYNNEISEKSEIFDDQFSVERPDGSNFTLKIRSTKLEDSAMYFCASIGGVVQETQYFGPGTRLLVL.